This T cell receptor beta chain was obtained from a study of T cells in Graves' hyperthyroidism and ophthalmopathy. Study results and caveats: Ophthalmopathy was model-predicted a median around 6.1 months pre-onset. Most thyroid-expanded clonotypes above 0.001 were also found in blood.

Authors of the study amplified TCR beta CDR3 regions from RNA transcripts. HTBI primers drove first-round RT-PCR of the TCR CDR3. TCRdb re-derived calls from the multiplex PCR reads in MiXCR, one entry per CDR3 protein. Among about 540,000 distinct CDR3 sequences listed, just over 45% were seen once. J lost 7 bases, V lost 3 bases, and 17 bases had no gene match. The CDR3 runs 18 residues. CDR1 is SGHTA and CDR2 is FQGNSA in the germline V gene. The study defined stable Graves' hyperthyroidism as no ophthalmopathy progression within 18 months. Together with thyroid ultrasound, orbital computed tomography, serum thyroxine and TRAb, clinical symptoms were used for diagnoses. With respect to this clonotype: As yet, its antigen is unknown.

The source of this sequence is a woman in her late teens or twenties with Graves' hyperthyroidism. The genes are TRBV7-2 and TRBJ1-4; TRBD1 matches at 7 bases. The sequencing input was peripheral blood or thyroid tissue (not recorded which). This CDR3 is CASSLSLAGEGAREKLFF. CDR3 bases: TGTGCCAGCAGCTTGTCACTAGCGGGGGAGGGGGCTCGTGAAAAACTGTTTTTT.